This TCR beta chain was identified during a study of T cell responses to AZD1222 COVID-19 vaccine. General study results and limits: The reported proportion of spike-specific TCRs targeting unmutated variant regions was nearly half. CD4 TCRs associated with vaccination spanned spike, dominating at 160-218 and 743-854. Only a handful of AZD1222 recipients, several in all, had baseline seropositivity. Donor demographics were predominantly white British with a female majority; clonal diversity may be underestimated.

Sequencing used immunoSEQ multiplex PCR; TCRdb keeps in-frame clones, though not all of them. The repertoire consists of 150,000 to 200,000 clones, with more than 80% occurring once and the leading ten covering 3.6%. Worth noting for this clone: Its antigen is currently unknown.

V lost 0 bases and J 4 bases, leaving 13 bases between the germline ends. Germline CDR1 and CDR2: SGHRS and YFSETQ. The CDR3 totals 15 residues. Sequencing used peripheral blood, obtained 28 days after the second dose of the MenACWY control vaccine. The chain links TRBV5-1 to TRBJ1-2; maybe TRBD1 (5 bases). The source of this sequence is an adult who received the MenACWY meningococcal vaccine as a control. The CDR3 region is CASSLEGRVSYGYTF. In DNA form, the CDR3 reads TGCGCCAGCAGCTTGGAAGGCAGGGTCAGCTATGGCTACACCTTC.